Shown below are 10 T cell receptor beta chains from a single sample sequenced in a study of blood T cell repertoires in COVID-19. Profiled with immunoSEQ multiplex PCR; TCRdb holds only in-frame clones, not every one. Altogether around 160,000 clones are present, more than 80% being singletons, with the ten largest covering about 8%. The specimen sequenced was peripheral blood. These receptor sequences come from a human donor with acute or convalescent COVID-19. The donor label of this sample is uncertain.

V usage is TRBV5-6 and J usage is TRBJ2-7, with no clear D. This CDR3 comprises 13 residues. Germline values: CDR1 SGHDT, CDR2 YYEEEE. V was cut by 1 base and J by 3 bases, with 8 bases left in between. The CDR3 is CASSLNQVYEQYV. Written as DNA, the CDR3 is TGTGCCAGCAGCTTGAACCAGGTCTACGAGCAGTACGTC.

This rearrangement joins TRBV19 to TRBJ2-1, with D possibly TRBD2 on 6 matching bases. V was shortened by 1 base and J by 2 bases, with 12 bases between the two germline ends. This CDR3 spans 16 amino acids. Germline V gene lookup returns CDR1 LNHDA and CDR2 SQIVND (reference sequence). The chain's CDR3 is CASSIAEGPTYNEQFF. CDR3 bases: TGTGCCAGTAGTATAGCGGAGGGTCCCACCTACAATGAGCAGTTCTTC.

This clone turned up a few times. This chain connects TRBV18 to TRBJ1-1, with no clear D. The CDR3 runs to 14 residues. The germline CDR1 and CDR2 sequences are KGHSH and LQKENI. V shed 2 bases and J shed 3 bases, with 10 bases lying between them. CDR3 DNA sequence: TGTGCCAGCTCACCAGTCCGGTTAGACACTGAAGCTTTCTTT. Translated: CASSPVRLDTEAFF.

The V gene is TRBV5-1, the J gene TRBJ1-2; 8 positions match TRBD1. There are 15 residues in the CDR3. Germline V gene lookup returns CDR1 SGHRS and CDR2 YFSETQ. With V trimmed by 4 bases and J by 2 bases, 7 bases remained unmatched. The CDR3 loop reads CASSPRTGPNYGYTF. The DNA of the CDR3 is TGCGCCAGCAGCCCACGGACAGGGCCAAACTATGGCTACACCTTC.

The chain uses TRBV7-9 and TRBJ1-3; D might be TRBD1 (5 bases). The CDR3 contains 15 residues. Trimming took 1 base from V and 2 from J, leaving 9 bases between them. Germline-derived CDR1 and CDR2 are SEHNR and FQNEAQ (reference sequence). The CDR3, as DNA: TGTGCCAGCAGCTTAGAGGGCAGGGCTGGAAACACCATATATTTT. It yields the protein CASSLEGRAGNTIYF.

The CDR3 DNA reads as TGCGCCAGCAGCCAAGGACAGGGGGCAGAGACCCAGTACTTC. Its protein is CASSQGQGAETQYF. The rearrangement joins TRBV4-1 to TRBJ2-5; 10 bases are a match to TRBD1. The CDR3 loop spans 14 amino acids. After removal of 1 base from V and 4 bases from J, the junction contained 0 bases not matched to a gene. Germline V gives CDR1 MGHRA, CDR2 YSYEKL.

This clone occurred once. The rearrangement uses TRBV24-1 and TRBJ1-3; no clear D gene. V was clipped by 4 bases and J by 1 base, with 7 bases between them. The germline V gene has CDR1 KGHDR and CDR2 SFDVKD. The CDR3 has 14 amino acids. The CDR3 DNA reads as TGTGCCACCAGTGACCACTCTTCTGGAAACACCATATATTTT. This gives the protein CATSDHSSGNTIYF.

V gene TRBV10-2 combines with J gene TRBJ1-1; D is possibly TRBD1 (6 bases). The CDR3 loop spans 13 amino acids. Trimming left V 5 bases short and J 5 bases short, with 12 bases between. Per germline, CDR1 WSHSY and CDR2 SAAADI. The CDR3 spells CASSRARGTEAFF. The CDR3 DNA follows: TGCGCCAGCAGTCGGGCTAGGGGGACTGAAGCTTTCTTT.

The J gene is TRBJ1-5, the V gene TRBV25-1; D remains unclear. Germline assignment: CDR1 MGHDK and CDR2 SYGVNS. This CDR3 comprises 12 residues. Trimming took 7 bases from V and 5 from J, leaving 9 bases between them. The CDR3 nucleotides are TGTGCCAGCAACCACGGTTATCAGCCCCAGCATTTT. Its protein is CASNHGYQPQHF.

Details on this clone: Being one base from a much bigger clone, this may be a read error. This sample includes further DNA sequences coding for the same CDR3. The V call is TRBV27, the J call TRBJ1-4, with 7 bases fitting TRBD1. Trimming cost V 3 bases and J 5 bases; bases outside gene matches: 3. Germline values: CDR1 MNHEY, CDR2 SMNVEV (reference sequence). The CDR3 runs 14 residues. DNA for the CDR3: TGTGCCAGCAGTTTGGGACAGTCCAATGAAAAACTGTTTTTT. Amino acid sequence: CASSLGQSNEKLFF.